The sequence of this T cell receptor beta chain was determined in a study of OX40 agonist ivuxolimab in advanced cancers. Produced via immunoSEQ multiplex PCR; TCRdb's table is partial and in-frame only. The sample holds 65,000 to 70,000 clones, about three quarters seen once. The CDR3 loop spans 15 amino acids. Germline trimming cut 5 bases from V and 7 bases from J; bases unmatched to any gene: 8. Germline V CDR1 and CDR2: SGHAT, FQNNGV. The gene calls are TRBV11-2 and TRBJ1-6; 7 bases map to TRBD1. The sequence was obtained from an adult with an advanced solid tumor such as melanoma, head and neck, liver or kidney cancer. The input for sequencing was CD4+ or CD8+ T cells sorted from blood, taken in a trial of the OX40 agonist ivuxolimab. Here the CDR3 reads CASSPPGDRNSPLHF. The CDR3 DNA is TGTGCCAGCAGCCCACCAGGGGACAGAAATTCACCCCTCCACTTT.